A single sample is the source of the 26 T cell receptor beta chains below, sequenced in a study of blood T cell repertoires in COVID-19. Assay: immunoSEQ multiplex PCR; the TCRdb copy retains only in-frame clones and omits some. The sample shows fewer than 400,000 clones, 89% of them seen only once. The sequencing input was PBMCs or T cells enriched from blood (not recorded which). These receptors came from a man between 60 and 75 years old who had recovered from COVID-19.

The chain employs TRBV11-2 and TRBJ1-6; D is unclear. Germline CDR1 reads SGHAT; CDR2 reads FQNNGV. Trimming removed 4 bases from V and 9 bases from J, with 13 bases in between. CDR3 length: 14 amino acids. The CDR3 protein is CASSSAQTGSPLHF. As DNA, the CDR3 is TGTGCCAGCAGCTCCGCCCAGACTGGTTCACCCCTCCACTTT.

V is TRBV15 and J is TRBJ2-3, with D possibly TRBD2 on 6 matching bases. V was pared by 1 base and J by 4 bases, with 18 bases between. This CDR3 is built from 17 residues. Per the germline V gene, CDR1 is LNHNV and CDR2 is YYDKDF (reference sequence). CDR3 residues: CATSRVVVPGEADTQYF. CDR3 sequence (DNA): TGTGCCACCAGCAGAGTAGTAGTCCCCGGGGAGGCAGATACGCAGTATTTT.

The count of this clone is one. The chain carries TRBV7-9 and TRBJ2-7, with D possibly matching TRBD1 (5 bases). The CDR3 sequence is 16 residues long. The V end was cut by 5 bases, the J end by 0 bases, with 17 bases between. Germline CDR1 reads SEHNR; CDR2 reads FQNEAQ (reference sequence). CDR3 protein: CASSPLTDSSSYEQYF. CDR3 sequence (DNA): TGTGCCAGCAGCCCACTGACAGACTCGAGCTCCTACGAGCAGTACTTC.

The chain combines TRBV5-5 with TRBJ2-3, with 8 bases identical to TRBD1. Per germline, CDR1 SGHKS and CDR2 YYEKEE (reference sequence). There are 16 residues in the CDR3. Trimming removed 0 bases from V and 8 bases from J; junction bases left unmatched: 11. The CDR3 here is CASSLGYGQGEGTQYF. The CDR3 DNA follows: TGTGCCAGCAGCTTGGGATACGGACAGGGTGAGGGTACGCAGTATTTT.

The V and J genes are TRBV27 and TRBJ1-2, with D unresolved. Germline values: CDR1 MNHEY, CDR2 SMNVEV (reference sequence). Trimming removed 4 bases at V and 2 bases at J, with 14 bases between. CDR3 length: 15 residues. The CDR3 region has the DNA TGTGCCAGCAGTTCTCGAGGGATCCCCAACTATGGCTACACCTTC. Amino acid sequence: CASSSRGIPNYGYTF.

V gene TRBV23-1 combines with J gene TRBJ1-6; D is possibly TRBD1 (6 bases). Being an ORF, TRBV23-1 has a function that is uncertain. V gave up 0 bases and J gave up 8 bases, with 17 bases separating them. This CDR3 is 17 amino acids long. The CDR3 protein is CASSQSRGEREYSPLHF. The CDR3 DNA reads TGCGCCAGCAGTCAATCGAGGGGGGAGCGGGAATATTCACCCCTCCACTTT.

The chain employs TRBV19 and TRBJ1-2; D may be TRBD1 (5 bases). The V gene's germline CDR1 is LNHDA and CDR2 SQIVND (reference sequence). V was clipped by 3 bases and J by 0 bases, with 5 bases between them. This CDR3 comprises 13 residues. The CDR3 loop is CASSMTANYGYTF. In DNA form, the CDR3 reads TGTGCCAGTAGTATGACAGCTAACTATGGCTACACCTTC.

CDR3 protein: CASSLAGGIVGELFF. The CDR3 DNA sequence: TGTGCCAGCAGTTTGGCCGGAGGTATCGTCGGGGAGCTGTTTTTT. The chain has TRBV27 and TRBJ2-2, with D possibly being TRBD2 (5 bases). Trimming removed 3 bases from V and 7 bases from J, with 15 bases in between. This CDR3 comprises 15 residues. Germline V gene data show CDR1 as MNHEY and CDR2 as SMNVEV (reference sequence).

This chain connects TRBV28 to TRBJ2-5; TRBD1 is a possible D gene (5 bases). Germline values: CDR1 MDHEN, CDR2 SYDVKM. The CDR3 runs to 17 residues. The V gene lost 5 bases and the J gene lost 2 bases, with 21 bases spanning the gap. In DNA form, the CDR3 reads TGTGCCAGCAGTACCCCCACGGACATTTGGGGTCAAGAGACCCAGTACTTC. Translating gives CASSTPTDIWGQETQYF.

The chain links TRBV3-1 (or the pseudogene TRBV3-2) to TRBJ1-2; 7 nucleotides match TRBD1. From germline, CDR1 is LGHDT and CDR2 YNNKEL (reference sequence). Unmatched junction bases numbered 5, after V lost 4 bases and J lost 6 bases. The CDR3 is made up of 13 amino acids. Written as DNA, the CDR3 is TGTGCCAGCAGCCCAACAGGGGCCGATGGCTACACCTTC. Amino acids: CASSPTGADGYTF.

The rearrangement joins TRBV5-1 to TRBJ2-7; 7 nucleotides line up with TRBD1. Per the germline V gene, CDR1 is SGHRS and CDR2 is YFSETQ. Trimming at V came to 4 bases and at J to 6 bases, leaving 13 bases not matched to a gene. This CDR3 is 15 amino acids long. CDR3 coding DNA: TGCGCCAGCAGCGCAATAGGGACAGTTATAGTCGAGCAGTACTTC. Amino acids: CASSAIGTVIVEQYF. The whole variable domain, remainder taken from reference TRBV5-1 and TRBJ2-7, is KAGVTQTPRYLIKTRGQQVTLSCSPISGHRSVSWYQQTPGQGLQFLFEYFSETQRNKGNFPGRFSGRQFSNSRSEMNVSTLELGDSALYLCASSAIGTVIVEQYFGPGTRLTVT.

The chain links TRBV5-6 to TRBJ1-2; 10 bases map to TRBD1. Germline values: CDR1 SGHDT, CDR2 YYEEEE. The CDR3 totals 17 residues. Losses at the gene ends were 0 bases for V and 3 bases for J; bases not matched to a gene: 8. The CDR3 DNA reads TGTGCCAGCAGCTTGGCCGGGGCGACAGGGGGCGACTATGGCTACACCTTC. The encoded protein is CASSLAGATGGDYGYTF.

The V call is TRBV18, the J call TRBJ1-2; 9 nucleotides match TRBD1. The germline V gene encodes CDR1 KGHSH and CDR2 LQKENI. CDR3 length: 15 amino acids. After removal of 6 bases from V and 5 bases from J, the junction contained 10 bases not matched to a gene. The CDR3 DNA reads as TGTGCCAGCTCCCCCCGGGACAGGGCCCTATATGGCTACACCTTC. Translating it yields CASSPRDRALYGYTF.

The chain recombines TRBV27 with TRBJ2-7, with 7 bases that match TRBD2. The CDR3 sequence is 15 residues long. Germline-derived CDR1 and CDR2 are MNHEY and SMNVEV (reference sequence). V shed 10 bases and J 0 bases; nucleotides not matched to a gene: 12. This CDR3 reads CANPPGGPLSYEQYF. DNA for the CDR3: TGTGCCAACCCCCCGGGGGGTCCCCTCTCCTACGAGCAGTACTTC.

Written as DNA, the CDR3 is TGTGCCAGCAGCCAATGGGCGGGAGTGAATGAGCAGTTCTTC. Translation gives CASSQWAGVNEQFF. The chain employs TRBV14 and TRBJ2-1, with 7 bases lining up with TRBD2. Germline assignment: CDR1 SGHDN and CDR2 FVKESK. V was clipped by 2 bases and J by 7 bases; unmatched bases: 5. This CDR3 has 14 amino acids.

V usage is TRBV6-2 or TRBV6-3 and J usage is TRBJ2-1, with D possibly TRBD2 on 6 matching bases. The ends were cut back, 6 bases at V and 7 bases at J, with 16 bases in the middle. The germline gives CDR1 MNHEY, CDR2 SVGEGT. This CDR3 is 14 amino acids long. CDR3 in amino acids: CASSFYVRGNEQFF. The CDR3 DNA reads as TGTGCCAGCAGCTTTTATGTACGGGGGAATGAGCAGTTCTTC.

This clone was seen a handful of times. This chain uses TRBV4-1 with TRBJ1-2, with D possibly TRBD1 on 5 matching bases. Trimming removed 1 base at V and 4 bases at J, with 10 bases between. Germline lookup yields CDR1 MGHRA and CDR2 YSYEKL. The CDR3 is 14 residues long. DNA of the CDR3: TGCGCCAGCAGCCAAGTCTCAGGGATCTATGGCTACACCTTC. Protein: CASSQVSGIYGYTF.

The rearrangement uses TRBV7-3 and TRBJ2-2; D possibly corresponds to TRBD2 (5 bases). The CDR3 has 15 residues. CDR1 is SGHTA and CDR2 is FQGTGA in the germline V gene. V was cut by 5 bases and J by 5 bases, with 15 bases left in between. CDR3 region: CASSNGLEDTGELFF. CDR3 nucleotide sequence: TGTGCCAGCAGCAACGGACTGGAGGATACCGGGGAGCTGTTTTTT. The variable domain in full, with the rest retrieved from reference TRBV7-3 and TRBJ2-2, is GAGVSQTPSNKVTEKGKYVELRCDPISGHTALYWYRQSLGQGPEFLIYFQGTGAADDSGLPNDRFFAVRPEGSVSTLKIQRTERGDSAVYLCASSNGLEDTGELFFGEGSRLTVL.

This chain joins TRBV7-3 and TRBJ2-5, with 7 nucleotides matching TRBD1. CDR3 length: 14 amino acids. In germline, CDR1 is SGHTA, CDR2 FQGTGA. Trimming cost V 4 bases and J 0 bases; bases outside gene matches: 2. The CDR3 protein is CASSSTGDQETQYF. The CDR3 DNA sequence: TGTGCCAGCAGCTCCACAGGGGACCAAGAGACCCAGTACTTC.

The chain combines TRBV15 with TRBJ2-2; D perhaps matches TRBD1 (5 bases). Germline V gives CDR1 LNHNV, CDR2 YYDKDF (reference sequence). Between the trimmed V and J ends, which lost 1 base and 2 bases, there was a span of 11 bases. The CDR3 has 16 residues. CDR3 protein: CATSRGGRGNTGELFF. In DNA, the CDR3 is TGTGCCACCAGCAGAGGGGGAAGGGGAAACACCGGGGAGCTGTTTTTT.

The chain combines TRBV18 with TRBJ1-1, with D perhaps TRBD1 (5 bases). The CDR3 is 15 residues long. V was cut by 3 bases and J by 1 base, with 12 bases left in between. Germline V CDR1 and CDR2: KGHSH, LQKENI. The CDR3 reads CASSPTVTANTEAFF. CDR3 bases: TGTGCCAGCTCACCTACCGTGACAGCGAACACTGAAGCTTTCTTT.

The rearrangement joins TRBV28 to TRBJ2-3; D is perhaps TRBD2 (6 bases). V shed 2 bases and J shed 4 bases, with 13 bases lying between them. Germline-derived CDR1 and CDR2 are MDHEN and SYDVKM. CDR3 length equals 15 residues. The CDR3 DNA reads TGTGCCAGCAGTTTAAATTGGGGAGGTCCAGATACGCAGTATTTT. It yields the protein CASSLNWGGPDTQYF.

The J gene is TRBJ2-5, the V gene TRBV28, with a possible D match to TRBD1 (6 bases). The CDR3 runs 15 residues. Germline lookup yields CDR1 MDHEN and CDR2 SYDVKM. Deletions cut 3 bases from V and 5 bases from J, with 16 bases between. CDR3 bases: TGTGCCAGCAGTTTCAGGGGCAGGGCGGGCGAGACCCAGTACTTC. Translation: CASSFRGRAGETQYF.

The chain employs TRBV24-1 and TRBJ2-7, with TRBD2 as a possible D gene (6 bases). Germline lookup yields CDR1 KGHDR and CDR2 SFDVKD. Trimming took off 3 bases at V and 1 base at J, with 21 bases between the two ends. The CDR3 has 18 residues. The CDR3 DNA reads TGTGCCACCAGTGATGCACGGGGCGCGACGGGAGCATCCTACGAGCAGTACTTC. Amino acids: CATSDARGATGASYEQYF.

The CDR3 spells CASTNGRGSYEQYF. CDR3 coding DNA: TGTGCCAGCACGAACGGGAGAGGATCCTACGAGCAGTACTTC. This chain uses TRBV2 with TRBJ2-7; weak D call: TRBD2 (6 bases). This CDR3 is 14 amino acids long. Germline V gives CDR1 SNHLY, CDR2 FYNNEI. With 7 bases removed from V and 1 base from J, the gap between germline ends came to 14 bases.

Here the CDR3 reads CASSSPPQSPNTEAFF. Here the CDR3 DNA reads TGTGCCAGCAGTTCCCCTCCACAATCTCCGAACACTGAAGCTTTCTTT. V is TRBV28 and J is TRBJ1-1; no reliable D call. Germline V gives CDR1 MDHEN, CDR2 SYDVKM. V was trimmed by 4 bases and J by 1 base, leaving 16 bases between them. The CDR3 is 16 amino acids. The variable domain in full, with the rest retrieved from reference TRBV28 and TRBJ1-1, is DVKVTQSSRYLVKRTGEKVFLECVQDMDHENMFWYRQDPGLGLRLIYFSYDVKMKEKGDIPEGYSVSREKKERFSLILESASTNQTSMYLCASSSPPQSPNTEAFFGQGTRLTVV.